The 5 T cell receptor beta chains listed next were all sequenced from one sample in a study of cytomegalovirus exposure and HLA in healthy donors (dated by TCRdb to 2017 to 2019). The library was prepared using the immunoSEQ multiplex PCR assay. The multiplex PCR relied on a mix of 60 forward primers for TCR Vbeta segments and 13 reverse primers for TCR Jbeta segments. TCRdb retrieved this table from immuneACCESS and kept in-frame rearrangements only. Not all clones are present; in checked studies, unresolved V genes account for under half, and no reason is known for the remainder. The sample table records roughly 180,000 clones; approximately 80% of these occur just once. Together, the top ten hold less than 6% of the sample. The specimen sequenced was PBMCs. The receptors originated from a woman younger than 45 in good health and CMV-seropositive.

This clone was counted between two and nine times. CDR3 sequence (DNA): TGCAGTGCTAACAGAGCTTTCTTT. Protein product: CSANRAFF. The rearrangement links TRBV20-1 to TRBJ1-1, with D hard to call. The V gene lost 4 bases and the J gene lost 10 bases, with 4 bases spanning the gap. The germline V gene encodes CDR1 DFQATT and CDR2 SNEGSKA (reference sequence). This CDR3 region has 8 residues.

This clone was seen once. This chain uses TRBV7-9 with TRBJ2-5, with 11 bases lining up with TRBD2. CDR1 and CDR2 (germline): SEHNR, FQNEAQ (reference sequence). This CDR3 has 15 amino acids. Losses at the gene ends were 6 bases for V and 2 bases for J; bases not matched to a gene: 5. The chain's CDR3 is CASSFLAGGQETQYF. CDR3 DNA: TGTGCCAGCAGTTTCCTAGCGGGAGGACAAGAGACCCAGTACTTC. Filled out from reference TRBV7-9 and TRBJ2-5, the complete variable domain reads DTGVSQNPRHKITKRGQNVTFRCDPISEHNRLYWYRQTLGQGPEFLTYFQNEAQLEKSRLLSDRFSAERPKGSFSTLEIQRTEQGDSAMYLCASSFLAGGQETQYFGPGTRLLVL.

Remarks on this clone: A junction end diverges from the germline sequence, so it may reflect a read error. The V call is TRBV5-1, the J call TRBJ2-7, with TRBD1 matching over 8 bases. This CDR3 has 15 residues. The V gene's germline CDR1 is SGHRS and CDR2 YFSETQ. CDR3 region: CASSEIRTGHYERYF. The CDR3 nucleotides read TGCGCCAGCAGCGAGATCCGGACAGGGCACTACGAGCGGTACTTC.

The CDR3 bases are TGTGCCAGCAGACCGGGGCCACGGGGGACCTACGAGCAGTACTTC. Protein sequence: CASRPGPRGTYEQYF. The chain carries TRBV5-5 and TRBJ2-7; possibly TRBD2 for D (6 bases). The CDR3 is 15 amino acids. Germline V gene sequence: CDR1 SGHKS, CDR2 YYEKEE (reference sequence). V was pared by 5 bases and J by 2 bases, with 17 bases between. Full variable domain (rest looked up from reference TRBV5-5 and TRBJ2-7): DAGVTQSPTHLIKTRGQQVTLRCSPISGHKSVSWYQQVLGQGPQFIFQYYEKEERGRGNFPDRFSARQFPNYSSELNVNALLLGDSALYLCASRPGPRGTYEQYFGPGTRLTVT.

CDR3: CASSLVGDRRTDTQYF. CDR3 nucleotides: TGTGCCAGCAGCTTAGTAGGGGACAGACGCACAGATACGCAGTATTTT. The chain links TRBV7-8 to TRBJ2-3; 7 nucleotides line up with TRBD1. The CDR3 has 16 residues. CDR1 and CDR2 (germline): SGHVS, FQNEAQ. V shed 1 base, J shed 1 base, and the junction held 5 bases outside the gene matches.